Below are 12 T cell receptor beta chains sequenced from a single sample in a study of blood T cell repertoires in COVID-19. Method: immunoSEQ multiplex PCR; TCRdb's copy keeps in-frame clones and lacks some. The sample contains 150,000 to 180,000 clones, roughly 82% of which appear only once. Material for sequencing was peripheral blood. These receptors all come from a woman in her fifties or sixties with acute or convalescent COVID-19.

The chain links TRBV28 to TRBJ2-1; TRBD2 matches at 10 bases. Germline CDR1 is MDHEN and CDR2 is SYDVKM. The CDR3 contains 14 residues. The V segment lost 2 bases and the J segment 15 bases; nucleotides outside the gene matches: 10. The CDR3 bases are TGTGCCAGCAGTTTAGAACCCAGCGGGAGGGCAGGGTTCTTC. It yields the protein CASSLEPSGRAGFF.

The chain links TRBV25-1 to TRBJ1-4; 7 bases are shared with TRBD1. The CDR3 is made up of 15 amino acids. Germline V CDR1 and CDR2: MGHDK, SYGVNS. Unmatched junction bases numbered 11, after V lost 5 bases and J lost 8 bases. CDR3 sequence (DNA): TGTGCCAGCAGTCATTCGACAGGGTCTCAGGAAAAACTGTTTTTT. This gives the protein CASSHSTGSQEKLFF.

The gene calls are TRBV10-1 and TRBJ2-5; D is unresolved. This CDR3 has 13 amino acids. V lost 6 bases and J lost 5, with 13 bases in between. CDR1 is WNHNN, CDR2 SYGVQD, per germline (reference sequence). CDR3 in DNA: TGCGCCAGCAGCCGAACCCTCGGGGAGACCCAGTACTTC. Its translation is CASSRTLGETQYF.

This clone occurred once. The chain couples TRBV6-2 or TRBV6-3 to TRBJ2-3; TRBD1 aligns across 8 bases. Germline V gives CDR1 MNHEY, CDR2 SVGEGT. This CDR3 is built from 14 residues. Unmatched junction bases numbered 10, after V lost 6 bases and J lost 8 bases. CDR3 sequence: CASSLGQGVTTQYF. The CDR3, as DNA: TGTGCCAGCAGCCTTGGACAGGGTGTGACTACGCAGTATTTT.

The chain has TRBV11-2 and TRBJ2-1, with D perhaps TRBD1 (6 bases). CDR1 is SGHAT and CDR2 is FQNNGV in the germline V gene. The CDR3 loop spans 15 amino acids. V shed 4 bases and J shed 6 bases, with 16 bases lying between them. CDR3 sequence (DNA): TGTGCCAGCAGCTCCCTCGTGGACAGCCCCAATGAGCAGTTCTTC. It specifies CASSSLVDSPNEQFF. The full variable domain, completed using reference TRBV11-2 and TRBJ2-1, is EAGVAQSPRYKIIEKRQSVAFWCNPISGHATLYWYQQILGQGPKLLIQFQNNGVVDDSQLPKDRFSAERLKGVDSTLKIQPAKLEDSAVYLCASSSLVDSPNEQFFGPGTRLTVL.

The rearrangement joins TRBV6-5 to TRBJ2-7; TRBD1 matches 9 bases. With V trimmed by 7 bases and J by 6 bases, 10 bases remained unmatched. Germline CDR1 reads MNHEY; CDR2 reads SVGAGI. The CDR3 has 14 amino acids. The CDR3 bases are TGTGCCAGCACCAAGACAGGGGGGTTTTTCGAGCAGTACTTC. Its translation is CASTKTGGFFEQYF.

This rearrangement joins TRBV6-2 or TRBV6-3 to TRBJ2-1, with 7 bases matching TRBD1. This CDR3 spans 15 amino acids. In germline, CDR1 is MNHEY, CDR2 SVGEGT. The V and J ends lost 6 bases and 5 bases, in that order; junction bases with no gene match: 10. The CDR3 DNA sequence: TGTGCCAGCAGCCAGAGGGGGCTACCCAACAATGAGCAGTTCTTC. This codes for CASSQRGLPNNEQFF.

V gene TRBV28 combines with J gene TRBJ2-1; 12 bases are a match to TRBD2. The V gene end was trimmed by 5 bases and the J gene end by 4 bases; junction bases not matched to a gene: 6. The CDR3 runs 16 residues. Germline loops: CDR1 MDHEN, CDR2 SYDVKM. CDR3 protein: CASSPWTSGAYNEQFF. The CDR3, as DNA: TGTGCCAGCAGTCCTTGGACTAGCGGGGCGTACAATGAGCAGTTCTTC.

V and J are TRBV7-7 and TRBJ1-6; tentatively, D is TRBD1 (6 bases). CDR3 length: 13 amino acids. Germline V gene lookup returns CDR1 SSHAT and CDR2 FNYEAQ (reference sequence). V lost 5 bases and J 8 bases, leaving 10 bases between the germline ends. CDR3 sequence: CASSHRADSPLHF. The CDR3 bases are TGTGCCAGCAGCCACAGGGCGGATTCACCCCTCCACTTT.

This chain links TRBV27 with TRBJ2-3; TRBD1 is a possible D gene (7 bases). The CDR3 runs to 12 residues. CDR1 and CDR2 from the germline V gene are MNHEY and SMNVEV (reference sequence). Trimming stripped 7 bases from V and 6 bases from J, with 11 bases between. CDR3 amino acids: CASTPGGDTQYF. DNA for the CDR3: TGTGCCAGCACCCCAGGGGGGGATACGCAGTATTTT.

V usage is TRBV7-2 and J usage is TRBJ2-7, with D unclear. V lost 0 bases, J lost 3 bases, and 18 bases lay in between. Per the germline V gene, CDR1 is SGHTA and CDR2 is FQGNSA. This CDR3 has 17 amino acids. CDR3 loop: CASSLAAQELTFYEQYF. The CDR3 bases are TGTGCCAGCAGCTTAGCAGCTCAAGAGCTAACTTTCTACGAGCAGTACTTC.

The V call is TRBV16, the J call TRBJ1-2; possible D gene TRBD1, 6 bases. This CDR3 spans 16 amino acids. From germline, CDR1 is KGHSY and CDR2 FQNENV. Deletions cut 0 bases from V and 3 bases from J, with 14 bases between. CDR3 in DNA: TGTGCCAGCAGCCAATCTTCGAGAGGGGGAGACTATGGCTACACCTTC. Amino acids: CASSQSSRGGDYGYTF.